This section outlines one T cell receptor beta chain sequence together with its context. Antigen specificity is unknown. This record belongs to a study of CD8 T cells in Susac syndrome. Points from the study as a whole: TCR sequencing and HLA analysis covered a relatively small number of individuals.

Random-hexamer reverse transcription was applied to roughly 0.5 to 1 ug RNA. The authors amplified TCR beta CDR3 across 54 Vbeta and 13 Jbeta using immunoSEQ multiplex PCR. TCRdb reprocessed the immunoSEQ multiplex PCR reads with MiXCR, giving one entry per CDR3 protein. Of fewer than 200,000 distinct CDR3 sequences listed, roughly 95% are singletons. The J segment lost 2 bases and the V segment lost 8 bases, leaving 7 bases of the junction unmatched. This CDR3 spans 13 amino acids. In germline, CDR1 is SQVTM, CDR2 ANQGSEA. The chain joins TRBV29-1 to TRBJ2-3, with 7 positions matching TRBD1. Material for sequencing was CD4+ T cells from PBMCs. This TCR derives from a human donor in good health. The CDR3 here is CSFTGVATDTQYF. DNA for the CDR3: TGCAGCTTCACAGGGGTGGCCACAGATACGCAGTATTTT.